Below, 10 T cell receptor beta chains from the same sample are listed, as sequenced in a study of neurological immune-mediated disorders. TCRdb processed the 5' RACE reads anew with MiXCR; each CDR3 protein has one entry. The sample shows 70,000 or so distinct CDR3 sequences, around 5.2% of them seen only once. Sequencing was done on a sample of PBMCs. The receptors originated from a woman in her twenties or thirties with multiple sclerosis.

Ten or more counts support this clonotype. This sequence may be a read error, since a much larger clone differs from it by one base. The rearrangement joins TRBV5-1 to TRBJ1-1; D remains unclear. The germline V gene has CDR1 SGHRS and CDR2 YFSETQ. V was trimmed by 4 bases and J by 1 base, leaving 17 bases between them. The CDR3 length is 16 residues. The CDR3: CASSLQNRAKNTEAFF. Here the CDR3 DNA reads TGCGCCAGCAGCCTCCAAAATAGGGCAAAGAACACTGAAGCTTTCTTT.

This clonotype was recorded at least ten times. The chain recombines TRBV4-1 with TRBJ2-2; D is uncertain. From germline, CDR1 is MGHRA and CDR2 YSYEKL. This CDR3 is 14 amino acids long. Trimming stripped 0 bases from V and 5 bases from J, with 7 bases between. The DNA of the CDR3 is TGCGCCAGCAGCCAAGATGGTAGAACCGGGGAGCTGTTTTTT. It encodes CASSQDGRTGELFF.

Many counts were recorded for this clonotype. The V and J genes are TRBV3-1 and TRBJ2-5; tentative D call: TRBD2 (6 bases). The CDR3 contains 15 residues. The germline V gene has CDR1 LGHDT and CDR2 YNNKEL (reference sequence). The germline V and J ends were trimmed by 5 bases and 10 bases, with 23 bases remaining between them. The CDR3 is CASSVRGLLKIVQYF. CDR3 coding DNA: TGTGCCAGCAGCGTAAGGGGACTTCTAAAGATTGTCCAGTACTTC.

This clonotype was seen ten or more times. The J gene is TRBJ2-7, the V gene TRBV20-1, with 7 bases that match TRBD1. The CDR3 extends over 13 amino acids. V was pared by 3 bases and J by 6 bases, with 8 bases of the junction left unmatched. The germline gives CDR1 DFQATT, CDR2 SNEGSKA (reference sequence). In nucleotides, the CDR3 is TGCAGTGCTAGTCGACAGGGAGTGCGCGAGCAGTACTTC. Its translation: CSASRQGVREQYF.

Ten or more counts support this clonotype. The CDR3 region is CASRPGHSTVDEKLFF. The CDR3 region has the DNA TGTGCCAGCAGGCCGGGACACTCGACGGTGGATGAAAAACTGTTTTTT. This rearrangement joins TRBV12-3 or TRBV12-4 to TRBJ1-4, with a possible D match to TRBD1 (6 bases). The CDR3 totals 16 residues. V shed 6 bases and J shed 6 bases, with 20 bases lying between them.

This clonotype appeared many times. The chain joins TRBV20-1 to TRBJ2-7; 8 bases align to TRBD2. Looked up from germline, CDR1 is DFQATT and CDR2 is SNEGSKA (reference sequence). Trimming at V came to 3 bases and at J to 6 bases, leaving 7 bases not matched to a gene. CDR3 size: 13 residues. The CDR3 loop reads CSARSGTRSEQYF. DNA of the CDR3: TGCAGTGCTAGGTCCGGGACTAGAAGCGAGCAGTACTTC.

This clonotype has just a few counts. This could be a read error, since a much larger clone is one nucleotide away. The chain has TRBV6-5 and TRBJ2-7; TRBD1 agrees at 7 bases. With 2 bases clipped from V and 7 bases from J, the junction kept 5 bases outside the gene matches. This CDR3 has 13 amino acids. The germline V gene has CDR1 MNHEY and CDR2 SVGAGI. Here the CDR3 DNA reads TGTGCCAGCAGTTACGGGACAGCGTTAGAGCAGTACTTC. Amino acids: CASSYGTALEQYF.

This clonotype was detected ten times or more. The J gene is TRBJ1-1, the V gene TRBV7-9; no firm D call. The V end was cut by 2 bases, the J end by 8 bases, with 21 bases between. The length of the CDR3 is 16 residues. Per the germline V gene, CDR1 is SEHNR and CDR2 is FQNEAQ (reference sequence). The chain's CDR3 is CASSLPLKSQELEAFF. The CDR3 DNA follows: TGTGCCAGCAGCTTACCCCTCAAGAGTCAGGAACTCGAAGCTTTCTTT.

This clonotype was detected many times. The CDR3 loop is CASSSVGGESYSGANVLTF. The CDR3 bases are TGTGCCAGCAGCTCCGTTGGGGGGGAGTCTTACTCCGGGGCCAACGTCCTGACTTTC. V gene TRBV5-5 combines with J gene TRBJ2-6; 7 bases map to TRBD2. With V trimmed by 3 bases and J by 4 bases, 16 bases remained unmatched. This CDR3 is built from 19 residues. Germline V CDR1 and CDR2: SGHKS, YYEKEE (reference sequence).

Many counts were recorded for this clonotype. DNA of the CDR3: TGTGCCAGCAGTCCGTATCGGGGGCGAAGCTACGAGCAGTACTTC. Translation: CASSPYRGRSYEQYF. The J gene is TRBJ2-7, the V gene TRBV28; D might be TRBD1 or TRBD2, each matching 6 bases. V lost 5 bases and J 3 bases, leaving 17 bases between the germline ends. CDR3 size: 15 residues. Germline V gives CDR1 MDHEN, CDR2 SYDVKM.